This TCR beta chain was documented in a study of T cell responses to AZD1222 COVID-19 vaccine. At the level of the study: Timing groups of about 4 and about 12 weeks for second doses were pooled.

Repertoires were generated with immunoSEQ multiplex PCR, while TCRdb's copy carries only in-frame clones and drops some. Altogether 150,000 to 200,000 clones are present, 85% to 95% being singletons, with the ten largest covering approximately 0.97%. The CDR3 loop spans 13 amino acids. Trimming pared 5 bases from V and 5 bases from J, leaving 10 bases between. Study-wide results and limits: Among AZD1222 vaccinees, only five or six were seropositive at baseline. In the spike-specific TCR repertoire, nearly half reportedly target unmutated variant regions.

Concerning this clone itself: The antigen remains unidentified.

The sample here was peripheral blood, taken on day 0 of AZD1222 vaccination. The receptor comes from an adult in good health. The chain recombines TRBV12-3 or TRBV12-4 with TRBJ1-5; tentative D call: TRBD1 (6 bases). The CDR3 protein is CASSIPGDQPQHF. The CDR3 nucleotides read TGTGCCAGCAGTATACCAGGGGATCAGCCCCAGCATTTT.